This T cell receptor (beta chain) comes out of a study of prognosis after radiotherapy for stage I lung cancer. The TCR beta CDR3 region was amplified from genomic DNA, with two rounds of multiplex PCR being used for the amplification. Amplification during the initial PCR round employed primers specific to each TRBV and TRBJ gene. One entry per CDR3 protein results from TCRdb running MiXCR on the multiplex PCR reads. The table has some 13,000 distinct CDR3 sequences, around 45% seen once. This CDR3 spans 14 amino acids. Germline assignment: CDR1 SGHDT and CDR2 YYEEEE. V was clipped by 7 bases and J by 4 bases, with 12 bases between them. This clonotype was seen many times.

The sample in question was PBMCs, obtained before or after stereotactic body radiation therapy (not recorded which). The TCR was taken from a donor over 45 with non-small cell lung cancer. The V gene is TRBV5-6, the J gene TRBJ2-6; D uncertain. CDR3 sequence (DNA): TGTGCCAGCCGAAGGGTTTACGGGGCCAACGTCCTGACTTTC. Protein: CASRRVYGANVLTF.